Given below is one T cell receptor beta chain in context. As handled by the study authors: Scientists estimated how many nucleated cells there were by amplifying reference gene primers. The repertoire was sequenced with immunoSEQ multiplex PCR; TCRdb's copy has only in-frame clones and lacks some. V, J and clone size were drawn from that table, and D and trimming were deduced from the DNA. Among 190,000 or so clones listed, about 85% were seen once. The CDR3 consists of 19 residues. Germline lookup yields CDR1 SGHRS and CDR2 YFSETQ. Trimming cost V 3 bases and J 1 base, with 24 bases left between them. These data originate in a study of blood T cell repertoires in COVID-19. On the study more broadly: PBMCs, B-cell-depleted T cells, or T cells were the source of the cDNA or gDNA that made up the material.

Material: peripheral blood. J is TRBJ2-3 and V is TRBV5-1, with D perhaps matching TRBD1 (7 bases). The source is a woman older than 75 with acute or convalescent COVID-19. The chain's CDR3 is CASSSRQGRGAGGTDTQYF. For the CDR3, the DNA is TGCGCCAGCAGCTCCAGACAGGGCCGAGGAGCGGGCGGCACAGATACGCAGTATTTT.